The entry below gives a single T cell receptor (beta chain) sequence along with its context. Its antigen is not identified. There are 13 residues in the CDR3. Per germline, CDR1 ENHRY and CDR2 SYGVKD. Trimming pared 7 bases from V and 3 bases from J, leaving 13 bases between. This entry belongs to a study of CD8+CD57+ T cells in acquired aplastic anemia. Sequencing was done on patients that had shown CD8+CD57+ cell expansion by flow cytometry. Patients, without exception, had severe acquired aplastic anemia. Profiling that covered TCR beta VDJ and CDR3 relied on genomic DNA as its template. MiXCR was run by TCRdb on the reads, yielding one entry per CDR3 protein. This table holds some 170,000 distinct CDR3 sequences, nearly 65% found once. General study findings and limits: Some 28 sequences, all CD8+ CDR3, were shared between patients and controls.

The chain couples TRBV10-3 to TRBJ2-7; D remains ambiguous. The receptor's source is a human donor with aplastic anemia. Sequenced: sorted CD4+, CD8+, or CD8+CD57+ T cells (not recorded which) from PBMCs. CDR3 in amino acids: CAIKAVDSYEQYF. CDR3 nucleotides: TGTGCCATCAAGGCGGTTGATAGCTACGAGCAGTACTTC.